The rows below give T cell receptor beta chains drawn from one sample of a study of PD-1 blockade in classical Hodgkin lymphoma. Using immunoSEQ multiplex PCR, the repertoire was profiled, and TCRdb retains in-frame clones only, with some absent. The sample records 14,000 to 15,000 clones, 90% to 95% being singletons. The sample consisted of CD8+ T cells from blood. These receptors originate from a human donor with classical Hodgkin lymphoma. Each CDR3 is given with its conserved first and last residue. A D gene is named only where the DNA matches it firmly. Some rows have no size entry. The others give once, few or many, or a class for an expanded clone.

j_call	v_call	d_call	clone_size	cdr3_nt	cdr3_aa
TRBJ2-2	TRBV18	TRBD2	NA	TGTGCCAGCTCACCAAGGGACTATCCGAACACCGGGGAGCTGTTTTTT	CASSPRDYPNTGELFF
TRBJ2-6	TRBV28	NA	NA	TGTGCCAGCAGTTTCTACTTGGTAGCGTCTGGGGCCAACGTCCTGACTTTC	CASSFYLVASGANVLTF
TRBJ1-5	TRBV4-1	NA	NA	TGCGCCAGCAGCCAAACCGCAATGGACAGCAATCAGCCCCAGCATTTT	CASSQTAMDSNQPQHF
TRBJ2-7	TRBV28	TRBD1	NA	TGTGCCAGCAGTTCGTACCGGGACAGGGTTCCATACGAGCAGTACTTC	CASSSYRDRVPYEQYF
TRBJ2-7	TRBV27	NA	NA	TGTGCCAGCCGGGACCCACTCCTCGAGCAGTACTTC	CASRDPLLEQYF
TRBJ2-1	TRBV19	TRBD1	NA	TGTGCCAGTAGCCCGGACAGGGGGCTGTACAATGAGCAGTTCTTC	CASSPDRGLYNEQFF
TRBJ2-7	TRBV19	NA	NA	TGTGCCAGTAGTATCGGTAGTAGCCACGAGCAGTACTTC	CASSIGSSHEQYF
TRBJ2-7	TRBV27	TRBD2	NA	TGTGCCAGCAGGGATGGGCTAGCGGGTGACTACGAGCAGTACTTC	CASRDGLAGDYEQYF
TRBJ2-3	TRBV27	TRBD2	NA	TGTGCCAGCAGTTTGGGACTAGCGGGATGGGGGGATACGCAGTATTTT	CASSLGLAGWGDTQYF
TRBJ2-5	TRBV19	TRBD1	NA	TGTGGGACAGGGGTTCAAGAGACCCAGTACTTC	CGTGVQETQYF
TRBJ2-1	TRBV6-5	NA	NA	TGTGCCAGCAGTACGATCGGGAATGAGCAGTTCTTC	CASSTIGNEQFF
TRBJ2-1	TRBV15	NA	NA	TGTGCCACCAGCAGAGAGGCGGGAATCTACAATGAGCAGTTCTTC	CATSREAGIYNEQFF
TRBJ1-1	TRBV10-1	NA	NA	TGCGCCAGCAGTGAGGAGGGGAAGAACACTGAAGCTTTCTTT	CASSEEGKNTEAFF
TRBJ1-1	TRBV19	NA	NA	TGTGCCAGTTACACAGGTATTGAAGCTTTCTTT	CASYTGIEAFF
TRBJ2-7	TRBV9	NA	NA	TGTGCCAGCAGCGGCGACAGCTACGAGCAGTACTTC	CASSGDSYEQYF
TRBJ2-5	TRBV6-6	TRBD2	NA	TGTGCCAGCCATCCAGCGGGAAAGGAGACCCAGTACTTC	CASHPAGKETQYF
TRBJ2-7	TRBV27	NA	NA	TGTGCCAGCAGCCCAAAAGGGACATCGTACGAGCAGTACTTC	CASSPKGTSYEQYF
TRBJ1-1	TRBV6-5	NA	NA	TGTGCCAGCAGTTACTCGACAGCCAAATTGAACACTGAAGCTTTCTTT	CASSYSTAKLNTEAFF
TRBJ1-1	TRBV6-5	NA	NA	TGTGCCAGCAGTTACTCCCAGGGATACACTGAAGCTTTCTTT	CASSYSQGYTEAFF
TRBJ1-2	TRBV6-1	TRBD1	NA	TGTGCCAGCAGTGAAAGTTGGGACAGATCTAACTATGGCTACACCTTC	CASSESWDRSNYGYTF
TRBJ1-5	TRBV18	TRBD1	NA	TGTGCCAGCTCACCACCGACAGGGCCATATAGCAATCAGCCCCAGCATTTT	CASSPPTGPYSNQPQHF
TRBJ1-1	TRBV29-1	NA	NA	TGCAGCGCCTGGACAGCGGGGCACGAAGCTTTCTTT	CSAWTAGHEAFF
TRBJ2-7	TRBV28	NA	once	TGTGCCAGCAGTTTCTCGCGCGAGCAGTACTTC	CASSFSREQYF
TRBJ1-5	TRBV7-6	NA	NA	TGTGCCAGCAGCTTAGAGTTGGGTCAGCCCCAGCATTTT	CASSLELGQPQHF
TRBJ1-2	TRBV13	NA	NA	TGTGCCAGCAGCCTCGACGGGGGGAACTATGGCTACACCTTC	CASSLDGGNYGYTF
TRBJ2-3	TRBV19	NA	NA	TGTGCCAGTAGTATCCGGGACACAGGCACAGATACGCAGTATTTT	CASSIRDTGTDTQYF
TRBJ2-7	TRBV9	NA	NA	TGTGCCAGCAGCGGCCGGGACGCCGACTACGAGCAGTACTTC	CASSGRDADYEQYF
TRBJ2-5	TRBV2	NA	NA	TGTGCCAGCAGTGACAGCATGGAGGAGACCCAGTACTTC	CASSDSMEETQYF
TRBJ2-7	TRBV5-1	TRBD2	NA	TGCGCCAGCAGCTTTACTAGCGGGAGCCTAAGCTACGAGCAGTACTTC	CASSFTSGSLSYEQYF
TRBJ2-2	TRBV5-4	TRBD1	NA	TGTGCCAGCAGCTTGGGACAGGGGGTTAGGGCCGGGGAGCTGTTTTTT	CASSLGQGVRAGELFF
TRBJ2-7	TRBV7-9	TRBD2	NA	TGTGCCAGCAGGAGAGCGGGGGATTACGAGCAGTACTTC	CASRRAGDYEQYF